The sequence of this T cell receptor (beta chain) was determined in a study of siplizumab effects on memory and regulatory T cells. Findings of the study overall: Significant reduction of alloreactive sequences traceable to unstimulated CD4+ memory cells was observed with siplizumab.

This CDR3 comprises 12 residues. Trimming stripped 5 bases from V and 4 bases from J, with 9 bases between. Germline loops: CDR1 WSHSY, CDR2 SAAADI. On this clone: The antigen is unknown.

Per-sample assaying covered roughly 93,000 TCR templates. TCRdb's table, derived via immunoSEQ multiplex PCR, lists solely in-frame clones and lacks some. The table lists about 85,000 clones, approximately 95% of them singletons, with less than 20% in the top ten. The sample taken for sequencing was CD8+ T cells sorted from blood. The receptor's source is a human donor in good health. This chain links TRBV10-2 with TRBJ2-7; D gene unclear. The DNA of the CDR3 is TGCGCCAGCAGTTCTCAGCTTTACGAGCAGTACTTC. Its protein product is CASSSQLYEQYF.